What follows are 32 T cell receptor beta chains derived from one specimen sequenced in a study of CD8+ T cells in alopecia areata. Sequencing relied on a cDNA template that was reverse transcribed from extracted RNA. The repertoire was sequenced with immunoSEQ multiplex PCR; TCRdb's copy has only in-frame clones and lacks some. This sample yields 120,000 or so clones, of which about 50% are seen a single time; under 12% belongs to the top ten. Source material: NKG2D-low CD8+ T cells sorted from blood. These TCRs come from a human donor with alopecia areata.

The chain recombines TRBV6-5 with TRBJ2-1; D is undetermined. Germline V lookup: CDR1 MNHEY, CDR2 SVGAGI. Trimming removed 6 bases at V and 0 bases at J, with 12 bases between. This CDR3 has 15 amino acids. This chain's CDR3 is CASRIARSSYNEQFF. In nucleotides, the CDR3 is TGTGCCAGCAGGATTGCCAGGAGCTCCTACAATGAGCAGTTCTTC.

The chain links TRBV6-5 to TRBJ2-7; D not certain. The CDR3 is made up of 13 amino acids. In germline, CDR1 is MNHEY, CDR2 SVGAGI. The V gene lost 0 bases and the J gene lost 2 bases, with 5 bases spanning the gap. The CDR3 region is CASSYSYAYEQYF. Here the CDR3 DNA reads TGTGCCAGCAGTTACTCGTATGCCTACGAGCAGTACTTC.

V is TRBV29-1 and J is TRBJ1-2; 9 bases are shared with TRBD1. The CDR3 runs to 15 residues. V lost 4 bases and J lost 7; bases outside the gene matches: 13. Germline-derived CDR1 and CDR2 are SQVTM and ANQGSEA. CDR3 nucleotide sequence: TGCAGCGTTGGGATCCCGGGACAGGGACTCTTTGGCTACACCTTC. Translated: CSVGIPGQGLFGYTF. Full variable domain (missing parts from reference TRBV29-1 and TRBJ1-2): SAVISQKPSRDICQRGTSLTIQCQVDSQVTMMFWYRQQPGQSLTLIATANQGSEATYESGFVIDKFPISRPNLTFSTLTVSNMSPEDSSIYLCSVGIPGQGLFGYTFGSGTRLTVV.

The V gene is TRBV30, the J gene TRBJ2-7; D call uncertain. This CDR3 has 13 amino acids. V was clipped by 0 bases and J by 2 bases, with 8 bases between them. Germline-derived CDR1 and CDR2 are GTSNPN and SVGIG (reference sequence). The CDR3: CAWSVSRAYEQYF. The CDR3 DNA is TGTGCCTGGAGTGTATCTCGCGCCTACGAGCAGTACTTC.

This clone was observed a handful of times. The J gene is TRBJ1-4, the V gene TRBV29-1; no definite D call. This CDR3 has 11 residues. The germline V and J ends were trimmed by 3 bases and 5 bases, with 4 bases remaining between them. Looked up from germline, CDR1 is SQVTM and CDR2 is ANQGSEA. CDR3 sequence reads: CSVEENEKLFF. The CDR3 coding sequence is TGCAGCGTTGAGGAGAATGAAAAACTGTTTTTT.

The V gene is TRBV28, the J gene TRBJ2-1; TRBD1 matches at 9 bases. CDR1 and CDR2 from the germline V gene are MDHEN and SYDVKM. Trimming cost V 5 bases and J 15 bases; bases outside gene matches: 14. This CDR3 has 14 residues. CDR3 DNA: TGTGCCAGCAGTCAACCGGGACAGGGTTTTTTTGGGTTCTTC. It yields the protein CASSQPGQGFFGFF.

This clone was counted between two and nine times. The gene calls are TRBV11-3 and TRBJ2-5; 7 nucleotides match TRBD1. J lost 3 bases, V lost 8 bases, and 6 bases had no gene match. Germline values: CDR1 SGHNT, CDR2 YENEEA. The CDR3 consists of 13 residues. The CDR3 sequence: CASRPTGEETQYF. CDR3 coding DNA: TGTGCCAGCCGCCCCACAGGGGAAGAGACCCAGTACTTC.

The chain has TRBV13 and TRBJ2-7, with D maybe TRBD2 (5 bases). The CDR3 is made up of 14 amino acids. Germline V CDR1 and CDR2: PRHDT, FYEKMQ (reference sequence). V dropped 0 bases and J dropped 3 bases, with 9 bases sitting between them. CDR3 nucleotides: TGTGCCAGCAGCTTAGGCTCGGGGAACTACGAGCAGTACTTC. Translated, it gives CASSLGSGNYEQYF.

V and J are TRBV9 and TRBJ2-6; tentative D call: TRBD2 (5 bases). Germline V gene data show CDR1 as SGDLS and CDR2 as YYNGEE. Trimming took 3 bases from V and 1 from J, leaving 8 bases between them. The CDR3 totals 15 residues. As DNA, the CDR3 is TGTGCCAGCAGCGCAGAGGGATCTGGGGCCAACGTCCTGACTTTC. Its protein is CASSAEGSGANVLTF. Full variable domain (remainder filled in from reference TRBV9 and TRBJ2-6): DSGVTQTPKHLITATGQRVTLRCSPRSGDLSVYWYQQSLDQGLQFLIQYYNGEERAKGNILERFSAQQFPDLHSELNLSSLELGDSALYFCASSAEGSGANVLTFGAGSRLTVL.

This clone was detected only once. CDR3 coding DNA: TGTGCCAGCAGTGTTTATAGCAATCAGCCCCAGCATTTT. It encodes CASSVYSNQPQHF. This rearrangement joins TRBV6-1 to TRBJ1-5; D not certain. Germline CDR1 and CDR2: MNHNS and SASEGT. The CDR3 extends over 13 amino acids. Deletions cut 4 bases from V and 0 bases from J, with 4 bases between.

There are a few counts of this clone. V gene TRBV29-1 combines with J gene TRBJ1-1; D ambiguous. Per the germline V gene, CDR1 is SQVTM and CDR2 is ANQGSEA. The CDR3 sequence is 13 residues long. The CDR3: CKYLDGISTEAFF. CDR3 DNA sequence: TGCAAATATCTGGACGGAATTAGCACTGAAGCTTTCTTT.

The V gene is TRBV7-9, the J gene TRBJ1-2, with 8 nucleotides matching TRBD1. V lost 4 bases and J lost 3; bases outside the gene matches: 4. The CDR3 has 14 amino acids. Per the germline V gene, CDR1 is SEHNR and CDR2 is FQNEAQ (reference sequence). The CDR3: CASSSLTGDYGYTF. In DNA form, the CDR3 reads TGTGCCAGCAGCTCCCTGACAGGGGACTATGGCTACACCTTC.

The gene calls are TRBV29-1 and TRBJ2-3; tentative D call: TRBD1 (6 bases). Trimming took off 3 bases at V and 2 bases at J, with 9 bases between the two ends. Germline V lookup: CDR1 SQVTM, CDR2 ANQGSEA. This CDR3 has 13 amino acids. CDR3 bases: TGCAGCGTTGAGGGACACATCACAGATACGCAGTATTTT. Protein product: CSVEGHITDTQYF.

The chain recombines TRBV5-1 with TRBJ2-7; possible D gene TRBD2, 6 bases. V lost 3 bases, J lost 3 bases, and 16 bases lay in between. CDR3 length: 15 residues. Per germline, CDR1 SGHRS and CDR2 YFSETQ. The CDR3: CASSWRLESGYEQYF. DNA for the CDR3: TGCGCCAGCAGCTGGAGACTAGAGTCGGGCTACGAGCAGTACTTC.

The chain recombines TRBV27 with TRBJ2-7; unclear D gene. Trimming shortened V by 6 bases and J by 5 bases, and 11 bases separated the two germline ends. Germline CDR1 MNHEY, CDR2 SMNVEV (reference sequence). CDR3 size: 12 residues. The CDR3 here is CASRERADEQYF. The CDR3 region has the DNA TGTGCCAGCAGGGAAAGGGCGGACGAGCAGTACTTC.

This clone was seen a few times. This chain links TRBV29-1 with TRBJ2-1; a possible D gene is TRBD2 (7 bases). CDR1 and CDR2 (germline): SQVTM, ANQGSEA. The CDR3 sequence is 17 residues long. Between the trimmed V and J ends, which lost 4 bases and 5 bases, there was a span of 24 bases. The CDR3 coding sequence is TGCAGCGTTGTCCCGAGTTCGTCGGGGGGCTCGGACAATGAGCAGTTCTTC. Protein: CSVVPSSSGGSDNEQFF.

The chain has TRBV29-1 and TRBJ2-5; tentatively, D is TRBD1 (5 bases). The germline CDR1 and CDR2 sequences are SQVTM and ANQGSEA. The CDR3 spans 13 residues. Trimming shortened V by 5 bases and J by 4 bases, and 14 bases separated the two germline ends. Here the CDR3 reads CSVLLGPGETQYF. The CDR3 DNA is TGCAGCGTTTTATTGGGGCCGGGAGAGACCCAGTACTTC.

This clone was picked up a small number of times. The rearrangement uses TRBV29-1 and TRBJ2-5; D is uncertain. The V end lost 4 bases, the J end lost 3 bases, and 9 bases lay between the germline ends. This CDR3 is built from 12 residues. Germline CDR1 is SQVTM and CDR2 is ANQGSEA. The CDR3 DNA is TGCAGCGTTGCCAAAGACGAAGAGACCCAGTACTTC. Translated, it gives CSVAKDEETQYF. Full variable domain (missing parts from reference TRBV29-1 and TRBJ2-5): SAVISQKPSRDICQRGTSLTIQCQVDSQVTMMFWYRQQPGQSLTLIATANQGSEATYESGFVIDKFPISRPNLTFSTLTVSNMSPEDSSIYLCSVAKDEETQYFGPGTRLLVL.

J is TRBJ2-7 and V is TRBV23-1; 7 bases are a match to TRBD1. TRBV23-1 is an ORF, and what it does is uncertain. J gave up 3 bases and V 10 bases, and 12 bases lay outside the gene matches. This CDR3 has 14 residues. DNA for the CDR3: TGCGCCAATAATCCTCCGGGACAGCTCTACGAGCAGTACTTC. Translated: CANNPPGQLYEQYF.

The CDR3 protein is CSVAMGRVTFF. The CDR3, as DNA: TGCAGCGTTGCTATGGGTCGCGTAACTTTCTTT. The V and J genes are TRBV29-1 and TRBJ1-1; D call uncertain. The CDR3 has 11 residues. V lost 4 bases and J lost 12, with 15 bases in between. Germline V gene lookup returns CDR1 SQVTM and CDR2 ANQGSEA.

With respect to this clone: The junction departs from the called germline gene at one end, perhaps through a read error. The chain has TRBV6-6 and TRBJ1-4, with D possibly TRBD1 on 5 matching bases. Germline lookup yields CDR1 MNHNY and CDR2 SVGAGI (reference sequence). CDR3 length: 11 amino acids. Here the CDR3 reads CASSSPGTPYF. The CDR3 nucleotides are TGTGCCAGCAGTTCTCCCGGGACTCCCTACTTT.

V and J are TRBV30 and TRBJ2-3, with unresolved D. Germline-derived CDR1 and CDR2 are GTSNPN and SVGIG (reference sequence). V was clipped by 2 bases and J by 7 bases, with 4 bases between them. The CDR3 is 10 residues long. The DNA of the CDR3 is TGTGCCTGGAGTTTGAATACGCAGTATTTT. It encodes CAWSLNTQYF.

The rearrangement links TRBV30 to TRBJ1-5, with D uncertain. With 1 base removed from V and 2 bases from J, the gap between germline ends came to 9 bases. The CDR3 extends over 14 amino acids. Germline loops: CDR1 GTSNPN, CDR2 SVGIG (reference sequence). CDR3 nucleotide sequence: TGTGCCTGGAGTGGGGAGAGTGGCAATCAGCCCCAGCATTTT. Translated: CAWSGESGNQPQHF. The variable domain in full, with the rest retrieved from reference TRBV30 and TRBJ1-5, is SQTIHQWPATLVQPVGSPLSLECTVEGTSNPNLYWYRQAAGRGLQLLFYSVGIGQISSEVPQNLSASRPQDRQFILSSKKLLLSDSGFYLCAWSGESGNQPQHFGDGTRLSIL.

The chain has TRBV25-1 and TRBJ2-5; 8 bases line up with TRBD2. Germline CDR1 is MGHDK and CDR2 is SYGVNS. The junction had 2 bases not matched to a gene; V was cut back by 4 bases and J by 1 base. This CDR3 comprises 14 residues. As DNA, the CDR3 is TGTGCCAGCAGTGCACTAGCGGCCCAAGAGACCCAGTACTTC. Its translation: CASSALAAQETQYF.

This CDR3 is CASSQDGSGELFF. In DNA, the CDR3 is TGTGCCAGCAGCCAAGATGGAAGCGGGGAGCTGTTTTTT. The J gene is TRBJ2-2, the V gene TRBV14; no firm D call. Germline CDR1 and CDR2: SGHDN and FVKESK. V lost 0 bases and J 7 bases, leaving 6 bases between the germline ends. The CDR3 contains 13 residues.

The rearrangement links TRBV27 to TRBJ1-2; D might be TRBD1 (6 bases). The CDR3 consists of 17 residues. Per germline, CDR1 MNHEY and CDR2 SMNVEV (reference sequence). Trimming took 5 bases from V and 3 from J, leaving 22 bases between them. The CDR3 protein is CASSHAWGDNSHYGYTF. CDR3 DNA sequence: TGTGCCAGCAGTCACGCTTGGGGGGACAACTCGCACTATGGCTACACCTTC.

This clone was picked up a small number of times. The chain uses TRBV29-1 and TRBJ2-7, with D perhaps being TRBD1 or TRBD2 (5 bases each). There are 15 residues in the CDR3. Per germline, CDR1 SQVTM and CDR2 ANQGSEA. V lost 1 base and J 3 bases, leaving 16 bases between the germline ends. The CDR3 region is CSVEVGGDKNYEQYF. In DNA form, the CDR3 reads TGCAGCGTTGAAGTTGGGGGTGATAAAAACTACGAGCAGTACTTC.

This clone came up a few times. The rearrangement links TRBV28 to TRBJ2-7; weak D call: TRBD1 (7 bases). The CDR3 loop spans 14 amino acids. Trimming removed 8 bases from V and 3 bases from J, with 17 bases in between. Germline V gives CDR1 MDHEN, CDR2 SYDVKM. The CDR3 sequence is CASGKTGTDYEQYF. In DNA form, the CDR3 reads TGTGCCAGCGGGAAGACAGGGACTGACTACGAGCAGTACTTC.

The CDR3 loop is CSVEQGANTEAFF. The DNA for the CDR3 is TGCAGCGTTGAACAGGGGGCGAACACTGAAGCTTTCTTT. The chain employs TRBV29-1 and TRBJ1-1, with 8 bases fitting TRBD1. The V gene end was trimmed by 2 bases and the J gene end by 1 base; junction bases not matched to a gene: 0. This CDR3 is 13 amino acids long. Germline V lookup: CDR1 SQVTM, CDR2 ANQGSEA.

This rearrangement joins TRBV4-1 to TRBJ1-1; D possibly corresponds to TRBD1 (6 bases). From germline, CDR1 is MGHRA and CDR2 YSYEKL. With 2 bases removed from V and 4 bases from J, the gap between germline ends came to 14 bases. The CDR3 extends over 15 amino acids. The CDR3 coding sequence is TGCGCCAGCAGCCAATTCAGGGGCACGGGCACTGAAGCTTTCTTT. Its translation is CASSQFRGTGTEAFF.

CDR3: CSVRGNYGYTF. The CDR3 DNA reads TGCAGCGTTAGGGGGAACTATGGCTACACCTTC. The chain joins TRBV29-1 to TRBJ1-2; possible D gene TRBD1, 6 bases. V gave up 5 bases and J gave up 2 bases, with 6 bases separating them. CDR1 is SQVTM, CDR2 ANQGSEA, per germline. The CDR3 spans 11 residues.

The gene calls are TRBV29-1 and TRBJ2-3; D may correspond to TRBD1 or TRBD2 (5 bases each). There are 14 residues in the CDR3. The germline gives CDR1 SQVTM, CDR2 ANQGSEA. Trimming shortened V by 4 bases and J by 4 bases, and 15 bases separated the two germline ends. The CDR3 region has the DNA TGCAGCGTTGCCGGGATCTCAGGGCCAGATACGCAGTATTTT. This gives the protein CSVAGISGPDTQYF.